This TCR beta chain was recovered during a study of T cell changes during pregnancy in multiple sclerosis. Repertoires were generated with immunoSEQ multiplex PCR, while TCRdb's copy carries only in-frame clones and drops some. The sample has tens of thousands of clones, about 90% seen once. This clone came up a few times. This TCR derives from a female donor with multiple sclerosis, enrolled in a pregnancy study. Source: CD4+ T cells from peripheral blood mononuclear cells, taken in the second trimester of pregnancy.

This CDR3 reads CASSPPGQGISGYTF. CDR3 nucleotide sequence: TGTGCCAGCAGCCCCCCGGGACAGGGAATTTCTGGCTACACCTTC. The chain is built from TRBV7-9 and TRBJ1-2; 9 bases agree with TRBD1. The CDR3 length is 15 residues. Germline loops: CDR1 SEHNR, CDR2 FQNEAQ (reference sequence). The V gene end was trimmed by 5 bases and the J gene end by 7 bases; junction bases not matched to a gene: 11.